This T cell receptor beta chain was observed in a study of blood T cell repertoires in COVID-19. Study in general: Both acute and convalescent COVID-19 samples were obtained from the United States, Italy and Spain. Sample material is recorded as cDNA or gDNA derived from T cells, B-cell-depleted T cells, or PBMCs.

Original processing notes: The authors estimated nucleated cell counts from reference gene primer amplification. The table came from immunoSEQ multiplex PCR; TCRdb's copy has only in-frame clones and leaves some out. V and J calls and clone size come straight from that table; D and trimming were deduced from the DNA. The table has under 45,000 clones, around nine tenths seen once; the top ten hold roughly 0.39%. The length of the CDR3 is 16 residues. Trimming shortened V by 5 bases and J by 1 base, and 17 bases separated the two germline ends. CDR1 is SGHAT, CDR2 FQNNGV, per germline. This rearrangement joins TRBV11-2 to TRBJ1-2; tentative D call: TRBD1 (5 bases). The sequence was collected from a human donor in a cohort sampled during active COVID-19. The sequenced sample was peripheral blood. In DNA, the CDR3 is TGTGCCAGCAGCCAGCCCTGGGGCAAGATTAACTATGGCTACACCTTC. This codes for CASSQPWGKINYGYTF.